This TCR beta chain was profiled in a study of blood T cells in healthy people across ages. The sample providers were healthy Caucasian people from Russia, aged roughly 6 to 90. PBMCs, at least 6 million per sample, were isolated. Findings and caveats of the study: PBMCs that were unsorted prevented a conclusive naive versus antigen-experienced comparison.

The CDR3 sequence is 13 residues long. Germline V gene lookup returns CDR1 DFQATT and CDR2 SNEGSKA (reference sequence). This clonotype was found a few times. Its antigen is not identified. The authors ran a second PCR of about 6 to 11 cycles using a sample-barcoded 5' primer and a J-beta primer mix. TCRdb re-called the 5' RACE reads with MiXCR, one entry per CDR3 protein. The repertoire includes approximately 800,000 distinct CDR3 sequences, roughly 40% of them detected once, and approximately 13% sits in the top ten. The chain is built from TRBV20-1 and TRBJ1-1, with 8 bases fitting TRBD1. The sequencing input was blood. The TCR comes from a man between 18 and 29 years old in good health. The CDR3 protein is CRATDRVSTEAFF. The CDR3 nucleotides read TGCAGGGCGACGGACAGGGTGTCGACTGAAGCTTTCTTT.